Each of the 14 T cell receptor beta chains below was sequenced from the same sample in a study of OX40 agonist ivuxolimab in advanced cancers. Some clones are missing from TCRdb's copy, which holds only in-frame ones; the method was immunoSEQ multiplex PCR. The sample holds around 76,000 clones, more than 80% seen once. Here the sequenced sample was CD4+ or CD8+ T cells sorted from blood, taken in a trial of the OX40 agonist ivuxolimab. The source is an adult with an advanced solid tumor such as melanoma, head and neck, liver or kidney cancer.

V gene TRBV23-1 combines with J gene TRBJ1-1; D is uncertain. Being an ORF, TRBV23-1 has a function that is uncertain. Trimming took 5 bases from V and 1 from J, leaving 5 bases between them. The length of the CDR3 is 12 residues. CDR3 loop: CASSCGNTEAFF. CDR3 DNA sequence: TGCGCCAGCAGTTGCGGGAACACTGAAGCTTTCTTT.

In nucleotides, the CDR3 is TGTGCCAGTAGTATCGGGACTAGCCCAGATACGCAGTATTTT. Protein sequence: CASSIGTSPDTQYF. The J gene is TRBJ2-3, the V gene TRBV19; the match to TRBD2 covers 9 bases. Looked up from germline, CDR1 is LNHDA and CDR2 is SQIVND (reference sequence). This CDR3 has 14 residues. V gave up 3 bases and J gave up 4 bases; unmatched junction bases: 2.

The CDR3 is CASSISQGTYGYTF. The CDR3 DNA follows: TGTGCCAGTAGTATCTCCCAGGGGACCTATGGCTACACCTTC. This rearrangement joins TRBV19 to TRBJ1-2; weak D call: TRBD1 (6 bases). The CDR3 is 14 residues long. V was cut by 3 bases and J by 4 bases, with 12 bases left in between. Germline assignment: CDR1 LNHDA and CDR2 SQIVND (reference sequence).

On this clone itself: This same CDR3 is encoded by further DNA sequences in the sample. The rearrangement uses TRBV28 and TRBJ1-1; maybe TRBD1 (6 bases). The germline V gene has CDR1 MDHEN and CDR2 SYDVKM. The CDR3 length is 16 residues. With 6 bases removed from V and 4 bases from J, the gap between germline ends came to 21 bases. The CDR3 sequence: CASSPGQLGWTTEAFF. Here the CDR3 DNA reads TGTGCCAGCAGCCCAGGACAGCTGGGATGGACCACTGAAGCTTTCTTT. The variable domain in full, completed from reference TRBV28 and TRBJ1-1, reads DVKVTQSSRYLVKRTGEKVFLECVQDMDHENMFWYRQDPGLGLRLIYFSYDVKMKEKGDIPEGYSVSREKKERFSLILESASTNQTSMYLCASSPGQLGWTTEAFFGQGTRLTVV.

The chain has TRBV9 and TRBJ2-3; no reliable D call. This CDR3 region has 16 residues. V was cut by 3 bases and J by 3 bases, with 17 bases left in between. Germline CDR1 is SGDLS and CDR2 is YYNGEE. The DNA of the CDR3 is TGTGCCAGCAGCGCCCGGACGCACCTCTCGACAGATACGCAGTATTTT. Its translation: CASSARTHLSTDTQYF.

The chain couples TRBV6-5 to TRBJ1-2; possibly TRBD1 for D (6 bases). CDR3 size: 13 residues. Germline V gene sequence: CDR1 MNHEY, CDR2 SVGAGI. Trimming removed 2 bases from V and 7 bases from J, with 11 bases in between. DNA of the CDR3: TGTGCCAGCAGTTACGGGGGGCAGTTTGGCTACACCTTC. Protein sequence: CASSYGGQFGYTF.

The rearrangement links TRBV7-2 to TRBJ2-7; D ambiguous. CDR1 and CDR2 (germline): SGHTA, FQGNSA. This CDR3 spans 13 amino acids. The V end lost 0 bases, the J end lost 4 bases, and 7 bases lay between the germline ends. Here the CDR3 reads CASSLAPQYEQYF. The CDR3 DNA is TGTGCCAGCAGCTTAGCTCCCCAGTACGAGCAGTACTTC.

The V gene is TRBV30, the J gene TRBJ1-6, with 8 bases aligning to TRBD1. The V and J ends lost 3 bases and 0 bases, in that order; junction bases with no gene match: 4. This CDR3 contains 16 residues. Germline V gene lookup returns CDR1 GTSNPN and CDR2 SVGIG (reference sequence). CDR3 bases: TGTGCCTGGAGGAGGACAGGGAGCTCCTATAATTCACCCCTCCACTTT. It yields the protein CAWRRTGSSYNSPLHF.

The J gene is TRBJ1-2, the V gene TRBV28; D perhaps matches TRBD1 (5 bases). The V gene's germline CDR1 is MDHEN and CDR2 SYDVKM. The CDR3 covers 13 residues. The V end was cut by 8 bases, the J end by 0 bases, with 10 bases between. This CDR3 reads CASWGSPNYGYTF. For the CDR3, the DNA is TGTGCCAGCTGGGGGAGCCCTAACTATGGCTACACCTTC.

The chain uses TRBV5-1 and TRBJ2-5; 9 bases align to TRBD1. Germline trimming cut 0 bases from V and 1 base from J; bases unmatched to any gene: 10. Germline CDR1 is SGHRS and CDR2 is YFSETQ. The CDR3 spans 18 residues. The CDR3 spells CASSLGDRGFGLQETQYF. The CDR3 nucleotides are TGCGCCAGCAGCTTGGGAGACAGGGGGTTCGGTCTCCAAGAGACCCAGTACTTC.

The chain couples TRBV27 to TRBJ1-5; tentatively, D is TRBD1 (5 bases). The ends were cut back, 5 bases at V and 4 bases at J, with 21 bases in the middle. This CDR3 contains 17 residues. Germline CDR1 and CDR2: MNHEY and SMNVEV (reference sequence). The CDR3 nucleotides are TGTGCCAGCAGTCCCCGGGGCAGCGGTTTGCGGAATCAGCCCCAGCATTTT. Translating it yields CASSPRGSGLRNQPQHF.

The V call is TRBV7-6, the J call TRBJ2-5, with TRBD2 matching 12 bases. V lost 3 bases to trimming and J lost 1 base; unmatched junction nucleotides: 6. This CDR3 contains 17 residues. CDR1 is SGHVS and CDR2 is FNYEAQ in the germline V gene. The CDR3, as DNA: TGTGCCAGCAGCTTGATCGGACTAGCGGGACCCCAAGAGACCCAGTACTTC. Amino acids: CASSLIGLAGPQETQYF.

The chain uses TRBV4-2 and TRBJ1-1; D possibly corresponds to TRBD1 (5 bases). Trimming pared 0 bases from V and 3 bases from J, leaving 8 bases between. The CDR3 runs 14 residues. Per germline, CDR1 LGHNA and CDR2 YNFKEQ. This CDR3 is CASSQEGRDTEAFF. DNA of the CDR3: TGTGCCAGCAGCCAAGAGGGCAGGGACACTGAAGCTTTCTTT.

The rearrangement links TRBV7-9 to TRBJ2-3; 8 bases map to TRBD2. The CDR3 has 17 residues. The ends lost 1 base at V and 5 bases at J; junction bases unmatched: 11. Germline V gives CDR1 SEHNR, CDR2 FQNEAQ (reference sequence). The CDR3, as DNA: TGTGCCAGCAGCTTAGGGCCGCGGGGGGCCCCATTAGATACGCAGTATTTT. Translating it yields CASSLGPRGAPLDTQYF.